The 5 T cell receptor beta chains presented below share a single source sample, sequenced in a study of shared clonotypes between healthy human individuals (TCRdb year 2020). The library was made by the immunoSEQ multiplex PCR assay. Here the immuneACCESS table is served through TCRdb, limited to in-frame sequences with V and J called. Missing clones are a known gap in these copies; in checked studies unresolved V genes cover under half, and the rest lacks a known reason. The sample table holds 400,000 to 600,000 clones, of which around 95% were seen once. The ten largest clones represent approximately 0.067% of the sample. Sequenced sample: naive CD4+ T cells sorted from blood. The intended sense of this specimen's cell subset or site label: CD45RA+ positively selected. The receptors derive from a woman aged 30 to 39 in good health.

A single count supports this clone. V gene TRBV10-2 combines with J gene TRBJ2-7; D uncertain. The V gene's germline CDR1 is WSHSY and CDR2 SAAADI. This CDR3 is 13 amino acids long. Trimming took off 2 bases at V and 0 bases at J, with 5 bases between the two ends. This CDR3 is CASSEHISYEQYF. The DNA for the CDR3 is TGCGCCAGCAGTGAGCACATCTCCTACGAGCAGTACTTC.

The sample holds one count of this clone. The chain carries TRBV28 and TRBJ2-2, with TRBD1 matching over 8 bases. CDR3 length equals 14 residues. In germline, CDR1 is MDHEN, CDR2 SYDVKM. V lost 6 bases, J lost 7 bases, and 7 bases stayed unmatched. This CDR3 reads CASSKQGAGGELFF. The CDR3 coding sequence is TGTGCCAGCAGCAAGCAGGGGGCCGGCGGGGAGCTGTTTTTT.

V is TRBV19 and J is TRBJ1-4; 9 bases agree with TRBD1. Per germline, CDR1 LNHDA and CDR2 SQIVND (reference sequence). CDR3 length: 17 amino acids. The V and J ends lost 9 bases and 8 bases, in that order; junction bases with no gene match: 19. CDR3 coding DNA: TGTGCCAGCTGGGGCGGGACAGGGTTTCGTTCGGGGGAAAAACTGTTTTTT. Protein sequence: CASWGGTGFRSGEKLFF.

This clone was seen more than once but under ten times. J is TRBJ1-1 and V is TRBV9; possibly TRBD1 for D (6 bases). The CDR3 contains 13 residues. Germline V gene sequence: CDR1 SGDLS, CDR2 YYNGEE. Trimming left V 3 bases short and J 7 bases short, with 13 bases between. CDR3 sequence: CASSGPGTYEAFF. The DNA for the CDR3 is TGTGCCAGCAGCGGCCCCGGGACATATGAAGCTTTCTTT. The full variable domain, its missing parts supplied by reference TRBV9 and TRBJ1-1, is DSGVTQTPKHLITATGQRVTLRCSPRSGDLSVYWYQQSLDQGLQFLIQYYNGEERAKGNILERFSAQQFPDLHSELNLSSLELGDSALYFCASSGPGTYEAFFGQGTRLTVV.

This clone was picked up one time. The CDR3 loop is CASSEGLAGGPTGELFF. Here the CDR3 DNA reads TGTGCCAGCAGCGAGGGACTAGCGGGAGGCCCCACCGGGGAGCTGTTTTTT. V is TRBV7-9 and J is TRBJ2-2; 15 positions agree with TRBD2. Germline loops: CDR1 SEHNR, CDR2 FQNEAQ (reference sequence). The CDR3 loop spans 17 amino acids. Trimming took 5 bases from V and 4 from J; bases not matched to a gene: 5.